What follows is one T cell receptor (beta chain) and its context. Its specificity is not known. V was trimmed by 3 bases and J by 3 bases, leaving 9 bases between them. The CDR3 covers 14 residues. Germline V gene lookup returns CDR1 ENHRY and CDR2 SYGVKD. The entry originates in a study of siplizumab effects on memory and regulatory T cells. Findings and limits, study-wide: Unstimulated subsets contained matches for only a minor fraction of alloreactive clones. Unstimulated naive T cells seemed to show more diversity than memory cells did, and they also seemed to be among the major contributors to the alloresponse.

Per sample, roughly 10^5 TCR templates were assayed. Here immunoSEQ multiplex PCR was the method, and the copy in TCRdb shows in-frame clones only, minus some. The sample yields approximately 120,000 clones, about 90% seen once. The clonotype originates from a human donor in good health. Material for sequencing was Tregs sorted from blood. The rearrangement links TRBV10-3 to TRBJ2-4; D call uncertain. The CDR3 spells CAISDTWDKNIQYF. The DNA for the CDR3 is TGTGCCATCAGTGACACCTGGGACAAAAACATTCAGTACTTC.